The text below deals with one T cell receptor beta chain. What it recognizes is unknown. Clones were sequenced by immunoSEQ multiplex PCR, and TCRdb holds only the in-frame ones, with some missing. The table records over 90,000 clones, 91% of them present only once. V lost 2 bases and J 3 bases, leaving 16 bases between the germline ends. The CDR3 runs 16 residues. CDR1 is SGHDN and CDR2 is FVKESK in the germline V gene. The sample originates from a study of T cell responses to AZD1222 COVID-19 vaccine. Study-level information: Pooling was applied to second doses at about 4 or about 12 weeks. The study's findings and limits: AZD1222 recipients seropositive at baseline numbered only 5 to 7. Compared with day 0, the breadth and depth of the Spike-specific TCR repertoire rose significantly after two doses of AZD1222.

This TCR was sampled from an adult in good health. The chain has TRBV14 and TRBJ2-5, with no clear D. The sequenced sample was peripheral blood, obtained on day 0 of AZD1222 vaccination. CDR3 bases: TGTGCCAGCAGCCAACGAAAACGGTTGTGGGAAGAGACCCAGTACTTC. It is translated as CASSQRKRLWEETQYF. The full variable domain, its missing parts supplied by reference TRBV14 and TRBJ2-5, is EAGVTQFPSHSVIEKGQTVTLRCDPISGHDNLYWYRRVMGKEIKFLLHFVKESKQDESGMPNNRFLAERTGGTYSTLKVQPAELEDSGVYFCASSQRKRLWEETQYFGPGTRLLVL.